Following are 21 T cell receptor beta chains from one sample sequenced in a study of CD8 T cells in ankylosing spondylitis. Whole-study findings and limits: A TCR beta motif of fewer than ten highly homologous variants appeared characteristic of ankylosing spondylitis blood.

TCRdb re-called the 5' RACE reads with MiXCR, one entry per CDR3 protein. In the table there are about 750,000 distinct CDR3 sequences, under 20% of which are singletons. Their antigens remain unidentified. What was sequenced was blood, either unsorted or a sorted T cell fraction (not recorded which). The receptors were sampled from a male donor with ankylosing spondylitis.

The chain recombines TRBV6-1 with TRBJ1-4; D might be TRBD1 (6 bases). The CDR3 is 20 amino acids. Germline lookup yields CDR1 MNHNS and CDR2 SASEGT. V dropped 6 bases and J dropped 4 bases, with 30 bases sitting between them. CDR3 region: CASRKQGAGRPLRGNEKLFF. As DNA, the CDR3 is TGTGCCAGCAGGAAACAGGGCGCCGGTCGGCCTCTTCGGGGTAATGAAAAACTGTTTTTT.

This clonotype came up a few times. The chain employs TRBV6-1 and TRBJ2-3; maybe TRBD2 (6 bases). The CDR3 covers 14 residues. The germline CDR1 and CDR2 sequences are MNHNS and SASEGT. Trimming took off 7 bases at V and 3 bases at J, with 14 bases between the two ends. CDR3 loop: CASTRGSGTDTQYF. The CDR3 bases are TGTGCCAGCACCCGGGGGAGCGGGACAGATACGCAGTATTTT.

The V gene is TRBV6-1, the J gene TRBJ2-2, with 7 bases aligning to TRBD1. This CDR3 region has 15 residues. With V trimmed by 5 bases and J by 4 bases, 7 bases remained unmatched. Germline CDR1 is MNHNS and CDR2 is SASEGT. CDR3 amino acids: CASSPDRAFTGELFF. The CDR3 DNA is TGTGCCAGCAGTCCCGACAGGGCCTTCACCGGGGAGCTGTTTTTT.

The chain is built from TRBV20-1 and TRBJ2-1; 9 bases line up with TRBD1. The CDR3 is 16 amino acids. The germline V gene encodes CDR1 DFQATT and CDR2 SNEGSKA (reference sequence). V dropped 2 bases and J dropped 8; count of bases not matched to a gene: 13. The CDR3 nucleotides read TGCAGTGCTAGAAGTTCCGGGACAGGGATTTATTATGAGCAGTTCTTC. Its translation: CSARSSGTGIYYEQFF.

The sample holds a few counts of this clonotype. This chain links TRBV7-9 with TRBJ1-1; D is undetermined. With 1 base removed from V and 8 bases from J, the gap between germline ends came to 14 bases. The CDR3 consists of 14 residues. Germline V gene sequence: CDR1 SEHNR, CDR2 FQNEAQ (reference sequence). CDR3 nucleotides: TGTGCCAGCAGCTTAGGCCGATGGGGTTTCGAAGCTTTCTTT. Amino acids: CASSLGRWGFEAFF.

The chain is built from TRBV20-1 and TRBJ2-7; 13 nucleotides align to TRBD2. Germline V gene data show CDR1 as DFQATT and CDR2 as SNEGSKA (reference sequence). This CDR3 contains 16 residues. V shed 1 base and J 2 bases; nucleotides not matched to a gene: 5. As DNA, the CDR3 is TGCAGTGCTAGAGGTCAGACTAGCGGGAGGACCTACGAGCAGTACTTC. Protein product: CSARGQTSGRTYEQYF.

This clonotype was counted only a few times. J is TRBJ2-3 and V is TRBV12-3 or TRBV12-4, with D unclear. Trimming removed 7 bases at V and 5 bases at J, with 10 bases between. CDR3 size: 12 residues. The CDR3 here is CASIAHQDTQYF. The CDR3 DNA sequence: TGTGCCAGCATCGCCCACCAAGATACGCAGTATTTT.

This clonotype has just a few counts. This chain uses TRBV4-1 with TRBJ2-1, with TRBD1 matching 7 bases. Trimming cost V 3 bases and J 8 bases; bases outside gene matches: 16. This CDR3 has 17 residues. The V gene's germline CDR1 is MGHRA and CDR2 YSYEKL. CDR3 in amino acids: CASSHSPTGLGVDEQFF. CDR3 nucleotide sequence: TGCGCCAGCAGCCACTCACCGACAGGGTTGGGAGTGGATGAGCAGTTCTTC.

This clonotype appeared many times. The chain is built from TRBV7-2 and TRBJ1-2, with 8 bases lining up with TRBD1. Germline CDR1 SGHTA, CDR2 FQGNSA. The CDR3 runs to 13 residues. The V and J ends lost 6 bases and 5 bases, in that order; junction bases with no gene match: 5. CDR3 nucleotides: TGTGCCAGCAGTTCGGACAGGGATTATGGCTACACCTTC. Translating it yields CASSSDRDYGYTF.

This rearrangement joins TRBV7-9 to TRBJ2-5, with 9 positions matching TRBD2. The CDR3 sequence is 14 residues long. The germline CDR1 and CDR2 sequences are SEHNR and FQNEAQ (reference sequence). The J segment lost 5 bases and the V segment lost 5 bases, leaving 6 bases of the junction unmatched. The CDR3 region has the DNA TGTGCCAGCAGCACGCGGGGGGGCTTGGAGACCCAGTACTTC. This gives the protein CASSTRGGLETQYF.

Turning to this clonotype: The germline gene is not matched at one end of the junction; a read error may be the cause. V usage is TRBV29-1 and J usage is TRBJ1-2; no definite D call. The CDR3 loop spans 11 amino acids. CDR1 is SQVTM, CDR2 ANQGSEA, per germline. CDR3 DNA sequence: TGCAGCGTTGAAGATGCAAGCGATGGCAGTTTC. Amino acids: CSVEDASDGSF. The full variable domain, completed using reference TRBV29-1 and TRBJ1-2, is SAVISQKPSRDICQRGTSLTIQCQVDSQVTMMFWYRQQPGQSLTLIATANQGSEATYESGFVIDKFPISRPNLTFSTLTVSNMSPEDSSIYLCSVEDASDGSFGSGTRLTVV.

This clonotype was observed many times. V gene TRBV5-5 combines with J gene TRBJ2-7; a weak D match, TRBD2 (5 bases). With 3 bases removed from V and 2 bases from J, the gap between germline ends came to 9 bases. Germline V CDR1 and CDR2: SGHKS, YYEKEE (reference sequence). The CDR3 consists of 13 residues. The CDR3 spells CASSYRDPYEQYF. As DNA, the CDR3 is TGTGCCAGCAGCTATCGGGATCCCTACGAGCAGTACTTC. Complete variable domain (other parts from reference TRBV5-5 and TRBJ2-7): DAGVTQSPTHLIKTRGQQVTLRCSPISGHKSVSWYQQVLGQGPQFIFQYYEKEERGRGNFPDRFSARQFPNYSSELNVNALLLGDSALYLCASSYRDPYEQYFGPGTRLTVT.

A word on this clonotype: A much larger clone differs from this one at a single base, so this may be a read error. The chain employs TRBV7-8 and TRBJ2-5; no firm D call. The CDR3 consists of 12 residues. V dropped 6 bases and J dropped 0 bases, with 5 bases sitting between them. CDR1 is SGHVS and CDR2 is FQNEAQ in the germline V gene. CDR3 residues: CASSWYQETQYF. The CDR3 DNA is TGTGCCAGCAGTTGGTACCAAGAGACCCAGTACTTC.

This chain joins TRBV12-3 or TRBV12-4 and TRBJ2-2; the D is unclear. Trimming removed 6 bases at V and 4 bases at J, with 12 bases between. This CDR3 contains 14 residues. CDR3: CASRPGGGTGELFF. The CDR3 coding sequence is TGTGCCAGCAGGCCGGGCGGCGGCACCGGGGAGCTGTTTTTT.

This clonotype appeared a few times. This chain links TRBV9 with TRBJ2-7, with 9 positions matching TRBD2. The ends lost 0 bases at V and 1 base at J; junction bases unmatched: 5. The CDR3 is 16 amino acids. Germline V CDR1 and CDR2: SGDLS, YYNGEE. DNA for the CDR3: TGTGCCAGCAGCGTAGAGGGTAGCGGGAGTTCCTACGAGCAGTACTTC. It yields the protein CASSVEGSGSSYEQYF.

This clonotype has more than one count but fewer than ten. The V gene is TRBV6-1, the J gene TRBJ2-7; tentative D call: TRBD2 (6 bases). Germline V gene lookup returns CDR1 MNHNS and CDR2 SASEGT. This CDR3 is 14 amino acids long. V lost 6 bases, J lost 2 bases, and 14 bases lay in between. CDR3 residues: CASRESGGTYEQYF. In DNA, the CDR3 is TGTGCCAGCAGGGAATCCGGAGGGACCTACGAGCAGTACTTC.

There are a few counts of this clonotype. The chain uses TRBV5-1 and TRBJ2-2; D is uncertain. The V gene lost 1 base and the J gene lost 0 bases, with 7 bases spanning the gap. Germline loops: CDR1 SGHRS, CDR2 YFSETQ. The CDR3 length is 15 residues. The CDR3 nucleotides are TGCGCCAGCAGCTTGCTAACCTCGAACACCGGGGAGCTGTTTTTT. Its protein is CASSLLTSNTGELFF.

The sample holds a few counts of this clonotype. The chain recombines TRBV12-3 or TRBV12-4 with TRBJ1-1; D not certain. V was pared by 6 bases and J by 4 bases, with 12 bases between. This CDR3 region has 13 residues. The CDR3 DNA follows: TGTGCCAGCAGCCCACAGAGGAGCACTGAAGCTTTCTTT. Protein product: CASSPQRSTEAFF.

The J gene is TRBJ2-1, the V gene TRBV5-1; no clear D. This CDR3 has 11 residues. In germline, CDR1 is SGHRS, CDR2 YFSETQ. Trimming took 1 base from V and 8 from J, leaving 4 bases between them. Written as DNA, the CDR3 is TGCGCCAGCAGCTTGCAACATGAGCAGTTCTTC. Translated, it gives CASSLQHEQFF.

This clonotype was detected ten times or more. The chain is built from TRBV20-1 and TRBJ1-1; 10 nucleotides match TRBD1. The V and J ends lost 8 bases and 3 bases, in that order; junction bases with no gene match: 12. Germline CDR1 and CDR2: DFQATT and SNEGSKA (reference sequence). There are 15 residues in the CDR3. The CDR3: CSSDRGRLGDTEAFF. DNA of the CDR3: TGCAGTTCAGACAGGGGGCGGTTGGGGGACACTGAAGCTTTCTTT.

The chain recombines TRBV4-1 with TRBJ2-3, with D hard to call. This CDR3 contains 15 residues. Germline CDR1 is MGHRA and CDR2 is YSYEKL. V was pared by 0 bases and J by 0 bases, with 7 bases between. CDR3 in amino acids: CASSQDSSSTDTQYF. The CDR3 region has the DNA TGCGCCAGCAGCCAAGACTCTTCTAGCACAGATACGCAGTATTTT.